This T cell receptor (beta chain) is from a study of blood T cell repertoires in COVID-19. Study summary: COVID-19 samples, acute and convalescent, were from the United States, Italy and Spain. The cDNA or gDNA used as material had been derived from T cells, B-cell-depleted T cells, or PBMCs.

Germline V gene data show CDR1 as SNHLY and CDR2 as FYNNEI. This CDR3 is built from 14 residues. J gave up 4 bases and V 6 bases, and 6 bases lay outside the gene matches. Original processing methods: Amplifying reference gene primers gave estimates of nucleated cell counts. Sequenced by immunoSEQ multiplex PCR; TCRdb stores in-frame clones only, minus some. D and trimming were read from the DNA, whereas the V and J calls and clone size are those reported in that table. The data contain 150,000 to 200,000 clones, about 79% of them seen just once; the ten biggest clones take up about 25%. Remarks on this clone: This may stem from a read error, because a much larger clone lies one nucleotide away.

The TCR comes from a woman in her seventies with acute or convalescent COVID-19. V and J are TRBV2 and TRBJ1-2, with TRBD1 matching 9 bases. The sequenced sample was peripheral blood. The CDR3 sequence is CASSSDRGGYGYTF. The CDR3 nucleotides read TGTGCCAGCAGCTCGGACAGGGGAGGCTATGGCTACACCTTC.